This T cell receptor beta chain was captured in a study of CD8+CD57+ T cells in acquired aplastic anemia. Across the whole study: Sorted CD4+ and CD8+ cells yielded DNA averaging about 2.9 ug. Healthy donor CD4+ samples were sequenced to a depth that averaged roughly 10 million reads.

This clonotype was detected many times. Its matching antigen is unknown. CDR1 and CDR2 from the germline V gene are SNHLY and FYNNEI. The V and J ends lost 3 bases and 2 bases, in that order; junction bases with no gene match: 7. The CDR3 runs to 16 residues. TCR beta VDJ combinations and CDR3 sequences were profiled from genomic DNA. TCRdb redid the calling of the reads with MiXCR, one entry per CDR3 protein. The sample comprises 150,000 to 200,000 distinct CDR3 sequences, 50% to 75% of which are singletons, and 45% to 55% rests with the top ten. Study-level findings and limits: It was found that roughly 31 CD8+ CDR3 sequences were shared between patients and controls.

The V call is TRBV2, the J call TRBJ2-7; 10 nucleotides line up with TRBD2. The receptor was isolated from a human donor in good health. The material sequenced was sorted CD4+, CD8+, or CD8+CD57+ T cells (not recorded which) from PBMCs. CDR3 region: CASSDGWLAGAYEQYF. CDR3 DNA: TGTGCCAGCAGTGACGGTTGGCTAGCGGGAGCCTACGAGCAGTACTTC.